The rows below give T cell receptor beta chains drawn from one sample of a study of blood T cell repertoires in COVID-19. Clones were sequenced by immunoSEQ multiplex PCR, and TCRdb holds only the in-frame ones, with some missing. The table lists about 150,000 clones, 75% to 90% of them singletons. The specimen sequenced was peripheral blood. These TCRs come from a woman aged 55 to 70 with active COVID-19. Each CDR3 is given with its conserved first and last residue. The D gene is left open where the match is weak. Rows give clone size only sometimes, using once, few, many, or a class for an expanded clone.

-,TRBD1,TRBV19,TRBJ1-1,TGTGCCAGTAGTGCTCTCTGGGGGGCAGGGGGTAAGAGGGACACTGAAGCTTTCTTT,CASSALWGAGGKRDTEAFF
few,-,TRBV4-2,TRBJ1-3,TGTGCCAGCAGCCAATCAGGGTCTGGAAACACCATATATTTT,CASSQSGSGNTIYF
-,-,TRBV4-2,TRBJ2-2,TGTGCCAGCAGCCAAGGGTTCCTGGGGAGCGGGGAGCTGTTTTTT,CASSQGFLGSGELFF
-,TRBD2,TRBV6-4,TRBJ2-2,TGTGCCAGCAGTCGGGGGGTCCTGACCGGGGAGCTGTTTTTT,CASSRGVLTGELFF
-,TRBD1,TRBV4-3,TRBJ1-3,TGCGCCAGCAGCCAAGACAACAGGGGTTGGGACACCATATATTTT,CASSQDNRGWDTIYF
-,-,TRBV6-4,TRBJ2-1,TGTGCCAGGAAGGAGGGGCTTTCCTACAATGAGCAGTTCTTC,CARKEGLSYNEQFF
-,-,TRBV28,TRBJ2-6,TGTGCCAGCAGCCTTACGGGGTTAGGCTCTGGGGCCAACGTCCTGACTTTC,CASSLTGLGSGANVLTF
-,-,TRBV5-1,TRBJ1-1,TGCGCCAGCAGCTTGGGGGCGCTGAACACTGAAGCTTTCTTT,CASSLGALNTEAFF
-,TRBD1,TRBV5-1,TRBJ1-2,TGCGCCAGCAGCTTGGGCCCGGGACAGGACTACTATGGCTACACCTTC,CASSLGPGQDYYGYTF
-,TRBD1,TRBV19,TRBJ2-7,TGTGCCAGTAGTATCGCCCAGGGGGCCCTCTACGAGCAGTACTTC,CASSIAQGALYEQYF
-,-,TRBV7-2,TRBJ2-1,TGTGCCAGCAGCGGCGGGCAAACCAATTACAATGAGCAGTTCTTC,CASSGGQTNYNEQFF
-,TRBD2,TRBV5-1,TRBJ2-3,TGCGCCAGCAGCTCTAGCGGGACTAGCACAGATACGCAGTATTTT,CASSSSGTSTDTQYF
-,-,TRBV9,TRBJ2-5,TGTGCCAGCAGCGGCGGCCTACCCCAAGAGACCCAGTACTTC,CASSGGLPQETQYF
-,TRBD1,TRBV7-2,TRBJ2-3,TGTGCCAGCAGCGGTTCCGGGACAGGGGCAGATACGCAGTATTTT,CASSGSGTGADTQYF
-,-,TRBV25-1,TRBJ1-1,TGTGCCAGCACCCCCGCGGGGGGCACTGAAGCTTTCTTT,CASTPAGGTEAFF
-,-,TRBV15,TRBJ1-4,TGTGCCACCAGCAGGGAGGGGAAGTCTAATGAAAAACTGTTTTTT,CATSREGKSNEKLFF
once,-,TRBV30,TRBJ2-5,TGTGCCTGGAGTGACGCAGGACCAGGGTTGACCCAGTACTTC,CAWSDAGPGLTQYF
-,-,TRBV6-5,TRBJ1-2,TGTGCCAGCAGTCCACAGGGCTATGGCTACACCTTC,CASSPQGYGYTF
-,TRBD2,TRBV25-1,TRBJ2-1,TGTGCCAGCAGTGGCGCCGGGACTAGCGGGAACGATGAGCAGTTCTTC,CASSGAGTSGNDEQFF
-,TRBD2,TRBV19,TRBJ2-3,TGTGCCAGTAGTACAGGACTAGCGGAGCCTCTGGGGACAGATACGCAGTATTTT,CASSTGLAEPLGTDTQYF
-,-,TRBV18,TRBJ2-7,TGTGCCAGCTCACCACCGGGACTCTTCCCCTCTGAGCAGTACTTC,CASSPPGLFPSEQYF
-,TRBD2,TRBV13,TRBJ2-1,TGTGCCAGCAGCCCCCTTGATAGCGGGAGGTCAGGTGAGCAGTTCTTC,CASSPLDSGRSGEQFF
-,-,TRBV27,TRBJ2-5,TGTGCCAGCAGTTCCCTATTAGGAGGAGAGACCCAGTACTTC,CASSSLLGGETQYF
-,-,TRBV27,TRBJ2-5,TGTGCCAGCAGGCCGCCAGGGTGGTTTCCTAACCAAGAGACCCAGTACTTC,CASRPPGWFPNQETQYF
-,-,TRBV27,TRBJ2-5,TGTGCCAGCAGTTTATCGGCTAGAGGGGAGACCCAGTACTTC,CASSLSARGETQYF
-,TRBD1,TRBV19,TRBJ1-1,TGTGCCAGCCAGGACAGGTTGAACACTGAAGCTTTCTTT,CASQDRLNTEAFF
-,-,TRBV11-2,TRBJ2-7,TGTGCCAGCAGCAGAGAAACTCAGGGGTGGTACTACGAGCAGTACTTC,CASSRETQGWYYEQYF
-,-,TRBV7-2,TRBJ2-7,TGTGCCAGCAGCTTAAACCCCTCGGCCTACGAGCAGTACTTC,CASSLNPSAYEQYF
-,TRBD2,TRBV20-1,TRBJ2-7,TGCAGTGCTAGTGGGGCTACTAGCGGGAGGTCCTACGAGCAGTACTTC,CSASGATSGRSYEQYF
-,-,TRBV7-2,TRBJ2-1,TGTGCCAGCAGCTTCTCCCCAACTAGTGATGAGCAGTTCTTC,CASSFSPTSDEQFF
-,TRBD2,TRBV7-7,TRBJ2-5,TGTGCCAGCAGCTTCGGCGCTAGCGGGAGTCTTAAGACCCAGTACTTC,CASSFGASGSLKTQYF
-,TRBD1,TRBV28,TRBJ2-4,TGTGCCAGCAGTTTAGGGACAGGGGGAGTGAGTAGGCACATTCAGTACTTC,CASSLGTGGVSRHIQYF
-,-,TRBV9,TRBJ1-1,TGTGCCAGCAGCGTAGATCATGTCCCTAGCACAGCTTTCTTT,CASSVDHVPSTAFF
once,-,TRBV5-1,TRBJ2-5,TGCGCCAGCCGGGAAGGCCGTCAAGAGACCCAGTACTTC,CASREGRQETQYF
-,-,TRBV14,TRBJ1-1,TGTGCCAGCAGCCACGTGGGGGGTCCCACTGAAGCTTTCTTT,CASSHVGGPTEAFF
-,TRBD1,TRBV10-3,TRBJ2-1,TGTGCCATCAGTGAGTCGCTATCCTCCAGGACAGGAGGGCAGTTCTTC,CAISESLSSRTGGQFF
-,-,TRBV3-1/TRBV3-2,TRBJ1-3,TGTGCCAGCAGCCATCCCCCAGGGACTGGAAACACCATATATTTT,CASSHPPGTGNTIYF
-,-,TRBV5-4,TRBJ2-5,TGTGCCAGCAGCTTGGGTTCGGGGGTTGAGGAGACCCAGTACTTC,CASSLGSGVEETQYF
once,TRBD1,TRBV18,TRBJ2-7,TGTGCCAGCTCACCACCGTTTAGACAGGGGAGCGAGCAGTACTTC,CASSPPFRQGSEQYF
-,TRBD1,TRBV7-2,TRBJ1-2,TGTGCCAGCAGCTCGACAGGGGGTTATGGCTACACCTTC,CASSSTGGYGYTF
-,-,TRBV9,TRBJ1-3,TGTGCCAGCAGCGTAACCCGGGCTGGAAACACCATATATTTT,CASSVTRAGNTIYF
-,-,TRBV7-5,TRBJ2-1,TGTGTCAGAAGCCAGGGGGCCTCCTGTGGGGGAGGGCCCCCGAACAATGAGCAGTTCTTC,CVRSQGASCGGGPPNNEQFF
once,TRBD2,TRBV27,TRBJ2-1,TGTGCCAGCAGTTCTAGCGGGAGAGACGGTGAGCAGTTCTTC,CASSSSGRDGEQFF
-,-,TRBV14,TRBJ1-1,TGTGCCAGCAGCCAAGATAGGAACACTGAAGCTTTCTTT,CASSQDRNTEAFF
-,-,TRBV27,TRBJ1-1,TGTGCCAGCAGTTTATCGGGACATCTTGAAGCTTTCTTT,CASSLSGHLEAFF
-,-,TRBV14,TRBJ1-3,TGTGCCAGCAGCCAAGTCGGGTCGTACTCTGGAAACACCATATATTTT,CASSQVGSYSGNTIYF